This T cell receptor (beta chain) was found in a study of T cell clonality in common variable immunodeficiency. General study points: Fewer TCRbeta clones were shared among CVID subjects than controls. Patient heterogeneity in the CVID cohort limited correlations between repertoire features and clinical complications. Common variable immunodeficiency TCR beta sequences reportedly had fewer deletions and N-nucleotide insertions.

Trimming cost V 6 bases and J 0 bases; bases outside gene matches: 5. Per the germline V gene, CDR1 is MGHDK and CDR2 is SYGVNS. CDR3 size: 14 residues. This clone was counted only a few times. The target antigen is unknown. The CDR3 end is not reached by the read, which stops 3 residues before it; the germline J gene fills it in. TCRdb's table, derived via immunoSEQ multiplex PCR, lists solely in-frame clones and lacks some. The repertoire shows some 45,000 clones, none seen only once; the top ten take approximately 2%. The receptor's source is a person between 18 and 75 years old in good health. The rearrangement links TRBV25-1 to TRBJ2-7, with 7 bases matching TRBD1. Sequenced material: peripheral blood mononuclear cells. The CDR3 is CASRQGPSSYEQYF. The CDR3 bases that were read are TGTGCCAGCAGACAGGGGCCAAGCTCCTACGAG.